Listed here are 28 T cell receptor beta chains from one sample, sequenced in a study of T-cell reconstitution after alpha-beta-depleted transplantation in children. Unique molecular identifiers were incorporated during preparation of the TCRbeta library. TCRdb redid the calling of the PCR reads with MiXCR, one entry per CDR3 protein. Seen here are about 290,000 distinct CDR3 sequences, 10% observed once, and the top ten hold around 7.6%. Sequenced here: PBMCs, sampled before TCRalphabeta/CD19-depleted stem cell transplant. Receptors originate from a boy younger than two with acute myeloid leukemia, due to receive a stem cell transplant.

This clonotype was observed at least ten times. V is TRBV7-2 and J is TRBJ2-3; 10 nucleotides align to TRBD2. The CDR3 runs to 15 residues. The germline CDR1 and CDR2 sequences are SGHTA and FQGNSA. V lost 5 bases, J lost 4 bases, and 6 bases stayed unmatched. CDR3 sequence reads: CASSGLAGVSDTQYF. CDR3 sequence (DNA): TGTGCCAGCAGCGGGCTAGCGGGAGTATCAGATACGCAGTATTTT.

This clonotype was picked up many times. V and J are TRBV5-1 and TRBJ1-1; weak D call: TRBD1 (6 bases). V was trimmed by 4 bases and J by 4 bases, leaving 8 bases between them. In germline, CDR1 is SGHRS, CDR2 YFSETQ. The CDR3 is 12 amino acids. The CDR3 sequence: CASSGGPTEAFF. CDR3 sequence (DNA): TGCGCCAGCAGCGGGGGGCCCACTGAAGCTTTCTTT.

This clonotype was seen ten or more times. The chain employs TRBV10-3 and TRBJ1-5; D is perhaps TRBD1 (5 bases). This CDR3 has 14 residues. CDR1 and CDR2 (germline): ENHRY, SYGVKD. V was clipped by 4 bases and J by 6 bases, with 13 bases between them. The CDR3 spells CAISAEGRGQPQHF. The CDR3 DNA reads TGTGCCATCAGTGCGGAGGGTAGGGGTCAGCCCCAGCATTTT.

This clonotype has a handful of counts. The J gene is TRBJ2-5, the V gene TRBV4-1; 9 nucleotides match TRBD2. Germline loops: CDR1 MGHRA, CDR2 YSYEKL. CDR3 size: 18 residues. V lost 0 bases, J lost 5 bases, and 13 bases stayed unmatched. CDR3 nucleotides: TGCGCCAGCAGCCAAGATAACAGCGGGGGGCTCTGGGGGGAGACCCAGTACTTC. It specifies CASSQDNSGGLWGETQYF.

This clonotype was seen only a few times. In DNA, the CDR3 is TGTGCCAGCAGCCCCTCTGATGGGTATAATTCACCCCTCCACTTT. Translation: CASSPSDGYNSPLHF. The V call is TRBV28, the J call TRBJ1-6; D remains unclear. Trimming took 6 bases from V and 4 from J, leaving 13 bases between them. Germline CDR1 and CDR2: MDHEN and SYDVKM. The CDR3 length is 15 residues.

This clonotype was counted between two and nine times. This chain connects TRBV7-2 to TRBJ2-1, with TRBD1 identical over 10 bases. V shed 5 bases, J shed 6 bases, and the junction held 7 bases outside the gene matches. CDR3 length: 15 amino acids. Germline lookup yields CDR1 SGHTA and CDR2 FQGNSA. The CDR3 DNA follows: TGTGCCAGCAGCCAGACCCGGGACAGGGGCAATGAGCAGTTCTTC. This codes for CASSQTRDRGNEQFF.

In its sample, this clonotype was seen many times. This chain uses TRBV6-1 with TRBJ2-7; D is possibly TRBD2 (6 bases). Trimming removed 7 bases at V and 6 bases at J, with 10 bases between. Germline CDR1 MNHNS, CDR2 SASEGT. The CDR3 sequence is 11 residues long. CDR3 sequence reads: CASTWGLEQYF. The CDR3 DNA is TGTGCCAGCACTTGGGGACTCGAGCAGTACTTC.

The rearrangement links TRBV20-1 to TRBJ1-2; TRBD1 is a possible D gene (5 bases). Trimming removed 5 bases from V and 6 bases from J, with 13 bases in between. This CDR3 is built from 12 residues. Germline loops: CDR1 DFQATT, CDR2 SNEGSKA (reference sequence). In nucleotides, the CDR3 is TGCAGTGCTTCCTCCGCAGGGAATGGCTACACCTTC. Protein product: CSASSAGNGYTF.

This clonotype was counted between two and nine times. V is TRBV5-6 and J is TRBJ2-5; perhaps TRBD2 as D (6 bases). CDR1 is SGHDT, CDR2 YYEEEE, per germline. Trimming cost V 2 bases and J 3 bases, with 14 bases left between them. The CDR3 totals 15 residues. The CDR3, as DNA: TGTGCCAGCAGCTTCCTTAGCGGTTACAAAGAGACCCAGTACTTC. It encodes CASSFLSGYKETQYF.

The chain has TRBV6-2 or TRBV6-3 and TRBJ2-6, with D tentatively TRBD2 (6 bases). V was shortened by 1 base and J by 2 bases, with 9 bases between the two germline ends. This CDR3 comprises 16 residues. Germline V gene sequence: CDR1 MNHEY, CDR2 SVGEGT. The CDR3 nucleotides are TGTGCCAGCAGTTACTACGGGGGTACTGGGGCCAACGTCCTGACTTTC. This codes for CASSYYGGTGANVLTF.

This clonotype appeared many times. The chain is built from TRBV3-1 and TRBJ2-3; 10 bases map to TRBD1. The ends lost 8 bases at V and 8 bases at J; junction bases unmatched: 7. The germline V gene has CDR1 LGHDT and CDR2 YNNKEL (reference sequence). The CDR3 totals 13 residues. CDR3 sequence: CASGDRGPATQYF. DNA for the CDR3: TGTGCCAGCGGGGACAGGGGCCCGGCTACGCAGTATTTT.

This clonotype was seen at least ten times. The rearrangement links TRBV5-1 to TRBJ2-7; 7 bases line up with TRBD1. The V and J ends lost 3 bases and 2 bases, in that order; junction bases with no gene match: 11. The CDR3 has 16 amino acids. Germline lookup yields CDR1 SGHRS and CDR2 YFSETQ. CDR3 DNA sequence: TGCGCCAGCAGCTCCCTCTCACAGGGGTCCGCCTACGAGCAGTACTTC. It yields the protein CASSSLSQGSAYEQYF.

This clonotype was seen a few times. The chain has TRBV5-1 and TRBJ1-1; D unresolved. Germline CDR1 reads SGHRS; CDR2 reads YFSETQ. This CDR3 contains 13 residues. With 4 bases removed from V and 4 bases from J, the gap between germline ends came to 11 bases. CDR3: CASSRTGTTEAFF. The DNA of the CDR3 is TGCGCCAGCAGCCGAACGGGAACCACTGAAGCTTTCTTT.

The gene calls are TRBV4-3 and TRBJ2-2; D not certain. Germline assignment: CDR1 LGHNA and CDR2 YSLEER. The CDR3 sequence is 15 residues long. Trimming stripped 1 base from V and 1 base from J, with 7 bases between. The CDR3 loop is CASSQGDGNTGELFF. CDR3 DNA sequence: TGCGCCAGCAGCCAAGGTGACGGGAACACCGGGGAGCTGTTTTTT.

This clonotype was counted at least ten times. This chain uses TRBV10-2 with TRBJ2-1; TRBD2 matches at 14 bases. Trimming cost V 5 bases and J 6 bases; bases outside gene matches: 9. Looked up from germline, CDR1 is WSHSY and CDR2 is SAAADI. The CDR3 consists of 17 residues. For the CDR3, the DNA is TGCGCCAGCAGTCCGAAACTTGGGACTAGCGGGGGCAATGAGCAGTTCTTC. Protein product: CASSPKLGTSGGNEQFF.

This clonotype has a count of ten or more. The chain combines TRBV12-3 or TRBV12-4 with TRBJ2-7; D is possibly TRBD1 (5 bases). The V end was cut by 6 bases, the J end by 3 bases, with 18 bases between. The CDR3 has 15 amino acids. CDR3 sequence (DNA): TGTGCCAGCAGAGACTCCCAGGACACCTTCTACGAGCAGTACTTC. Its protein product is CASRDSQDTFYEQYF.

This clonotype was counted many times. The rearrangement links TRBV29-1 to TRBJ2-1; no clear D gene. The germline V gene has CDR1 SQVTM and CDR2 ANQGSEA. V shed 6 bases and J shed 8 bases, with 14 bases lying between them. This CDR3 region has 12 residues. The DNA for the CDR3 is TGCAGCGTAGCAGGTTTGGGGTATGAGCAGTTCTTC. This codes for CSVAGLGYEQFF.

Worth noting for this clonotype: A single base separates this from a much larger clone, so it may be a read error. This chain links TRBV27 with TRBJ1-1, with D possibly TRBD1 on 6 matching bases. The CDR3 has 11 residues. Trimming shortened V by 8 bases and J by 11 bases, and 15 bases separated the two germline ends. Germline V gene sequence: CDR1 MNHEY, CDR2 SMNVEV (reference sequence). The CDR3 DNA follows: TGTGCCAGCGGGGCCGGACAGTATGCTTTCTTT. It codes for CASGAGQYAFF.

This clonotype showed up many times. V is TRBV13 and J is TRBJ2-7; a possible D gene is TRBD2 (5 bases). V was shortened by 0 bases and J by 3 bases, with 15 bases between the two germline ends. The CDR3 sequence is 16 residues long. The V gene's germline CDR1 is PRHDT and CDR2 FYEKMQ (reference sequence). The CDR3 sequence: CASSLGGGSGLYEQYF. The CDR3 DNA is TGTGCCAGCAGCTTAGGAGGAGGCAGTGGCCTCTACGAGCAGTACTTC.

Of note for this clonotype: A much larger clonotype is one base distant, so this may be a read error. The J gene is TRBJ2-1, the V gene TRBV11-3; no reliable D call. Deletions cut 5 bases from V and 3 bases from J, with 20 bases between. CDR3 length: 17 residues. Germline V gives CDR1 SGHNT, CDR2 YENEEA. In DNA form, the CDR3 reads TGTGCCAGCAGCCCGAGTATTGCGAGGAGCTTCTACAATGAGCAGTTCTTC. It translates to CASSPSIARSFYNEQFF.

This clonotype has at least ten counts. This chain connects TRBV18 to TRBJ2-1; 16 bases are shared with TRBD2. This CDR3 region has 17 residues. J was trimmed by 8 bases and V by 5 bases; bases with no gene match: 9. The germline gives CDR1 KGHSH, CDR2 LQKENI. In DNA form, the CDR3 reads TGTGCCAGCTCAAGCCCGGGACTAGCGGGGGGGTCCCATGAGCAGTTCTTC. It is translated as CASSSPGLAGGSHEQFF.

V usage is TRBV7-9 and J usage is TRBJ2-7; possibly TRBD1 or TRBD2 for D (5 bases each). Germline CDR1 and CDR2: SEHNR and FQNEAQ (reference sequence). Trimming took 3 bases from V and 10 from J, leaving 10 bases between them. The CDR3 consists of 11 residues. The CDR3 loop reads CASSFMGDQYF. As DNA, the CDR3 is TGTGCCAGCAGCTTCATGGGGGATCAGTACTTC.

In its sample, this clonotype was seen a few times. This rearrangement joins TRBV5-4 to TRBJ2-1; perhaps TRBD2 as D (5 bases). V gave up 1 base and J gave up 10 bases, with 18 bases separating them. The CDR3 loop spans 15 amino acids. From germline, CDR1 is SGHNT and CDR2 YYREEE (reference sequence). CDR3 bases: TGTGCCAGCAGCTTGTTACGGGCCGGGATGGAAGAGCAGTTCTTC. Protein: CASSLLRAGMEEQFF.

This chain uses TRBV19 with TRBJ1-3, with D possibly TRBD1 on 5 matching bases. The CDR3 is 15 residues long. With 3 bases removed from V and 4 bases from J, the gap between germline ends came to 13 bases. Germline CDR1 is LNHDA and CDR2 is SQIVND (reference sequence). CDR3 protein: CASSISATVGNTIYF. DNA for the CDR3: TGTGCCAGTAGTATTTCCGCGACAGTGGGAAACACCATATATTTT. The entire variable domain, with the rest obtained from reference TRBV19 and TRBJ1-3, is as follows: DGGITQSPKYLFRKEGQNVTLSCEQNLNHDAMYWYRQDPGQGLRLIYYSQIVNDFQKGDIAEGYSVSREKKESFPLTVTSAQKNPTAFYLCASSISATVGNTIYFGEGSWLTVV.

This clonotype was seen at least ten times. The CDR3 here is CATSDRFWEDEQFF. The CDR3, as DNA: TGTGCCACCAGTGATAGGTTTTGGGAGGATGAGCAGTTCTTC. The rearrangement links TRBV24-1 to TRBJ2-1, with D possibly TRBD2 on 6 matching bases. V was clipped by 3 bases and J by 8 bases, with 13 bases between them. CDR3 length: 14 residues. Germline CDR1 reads KGHDR; CDR2 reads SFDVKD.

This clonotype was observed at least ten times. The chain links TRBV4-2 to TRBJ2-7; no clear D. Germline values: CDR1 LGHNA, CDR2 YNFKEQ. This CDR3 is built from 14 residues. Trimming removed 3 bases at V and 2 bases at J, with 11 bases between. The CDR3 coding sequence is TGTGCCAGCAGCCACCTTGACGGAACCTACGAGCAGTACTTC. Its protein product is CASSHLDGTYEQYF.

This clonotype was counted ten times or more. The rearrangement links TRBV28 to TRBJ1-1; D gene unclear. There are 14 residues in the CDR3. CDR1 and CDR2 from the germline V gene are MDHEN and SYDVKM. The V end lost 5 bases, the J end lost 7 bases, and 17 bases lay between the germline ends. The CDR3 here is CASSGDGDTGEAFF. The CDR3 DNA sequence: TGTGCCAGCAGTGGGGATGGCGATACGGGTGAAGCTTTCTTT.

This clonotype was observed many times. The V gene is TRBV10-3, the J gene TRBJ2-1, with D possibly being TRBD1 (6 bases). Germline lookup yields CDR1 ENHRY and CDR2 SYGVKD. This CDR3 is built from 15 residues. V lost 2 bases, J lost 3 bases, and 11 bases lay in between. The CDR3 region is CAISEDSGVYNEQFF. Written as DNA, the CDR3 is TGTGCCATCAGTGAGGACTCAGGGGTCTACAATGAGCAGTTCTTC.